This entry describes one TCR beta chain. Its specificity is not known. Universal primer sites and UMIs were introduced during 5'RACE template-switching synthesis of TCR cDNA. TCRdb called the 5' RACE reads again in MiXCR, with one record for every CDR3 protein. This table holds about 160,000 distinct CDR3 sequences, around 7.2% found once. The sample belongs to a study of T cells after yellow fever vaccination. Study-level results: Clonotypes found in both CD4 and CD8 compartments made up a small share. Peaking on day 5 versus 15, the secondary response was faster but weaker. Reappearance after the booster was observed for most primary-vaccination clones (around 95% CD4, more than 70% CD8).

The trim removed 2 bases at V and 8 bases at J, leaving 4 bases unmatched. Germline V gene sequence: CDR1 SGHRS, CDR2 YFSETQ. The CDR3 covers 14 residues. This chain links TRBV5-1 with TRBJ1-6, with 7 bases identical to TRBD1. This sample comprised CD4+ T cells sorted from PBMCs, obtained less than 6 days after the first yellow fever vaccination. The receptor comes from a man aged 18 to 35 who received the YFV17D yellow fever vaccine. The CDR3 is CASSFGQVDSPLHF. CDR3 DNA: TGCGCCAGCAGCTTTGGACAGGTGGATTCACCCCTCCACTTT. Looking up the rest from reference TRBV5-1 and TRBJ1-6 gives the full variable domain: KAGVTQTPRYLIKTRGQQVTLSCSPISGHRSVSWYQQTPGQGLQFLFEYFSETQRNKGNFPGRFSGRQFSNSRSEMNVSTLELGDSALYLCASSFGQVDSPLHFGNGTRLTVT.